The 11 T cell receptor beta chains in this list originate from one sample, sequenced in a study of cytomegalovirus exposure and HLA in healthy donors (dated by TCRdb to 2015 to 2018). Libraries were prepared through the immunoSEQ multiplex PCR assay. The multiplex PCR relied on a mix of 60 forward primers for TCR Vbeta segments and 13 reverse primers for TCR Jbeta segments. As stored in TCRdb, this immuneACCESS dataset retains in-frame rearrangements with V and J assigned. A fraction of the clones does not appear; measured against another copy, unresolved V genes explain less than half of the discrepancy, and the remainder lacks a known reason. The sample has about 120,000 clones on record, around three quarters of them singletons. Jointly, the top ten make up around 3% of the sample. The sample consisted of PBMCs. These receptors came from a woman aged 25 to 39 in good health and CMV-seropositive.

This chain joins TRBV30 and TRBJ1-2, with 7 bases fitting TRBD1. The CDR3 consists of 13 residues. V shed 1 base, J shed 8 bases, and the junction held 7 bases outside the gene matches. Germline V gene data show CDR1 as GTSNPN and CDR2 as SVGIG (reference sequence). The DNA for the CDR3 is TGTGCCTGGAGTGCCTCGACAGGGTGGGGCTACACCTTC. Residues: CAWSASTGWGYTF.

The CDR3, as DNA: TGCAGCGTTTGCAGGGAACTCAACACTGAAGCTTTCTTT. Protein: CSVCRELNTEAFF. The J gene is TRBJ1-1, the V gene TRBV29-1; the D gene is possibly TRBD1 (5 bases). Deletions cut 5 bases from V and 2 bases from J, with 12 bases between. The germline V gene encodes CDR1 SQVTM and CDR2 ANQGSEA. The CDR3 runs 13 residues.

The genes are TRBV19 and TRBJ1-5; D not certain. Trimming took off 1 base at V and 4 bases at J, with 5 bases between the two ends. Germline loops: CDR1 LNHDA, CDR2 SQIVND (reference sequence). This CDR3 has 13 amino acids. CDR3 in amino acids: CASSIAINQPQHF. CDR3 in DNA: TGTGCCAGTAGTATAGCTATAAATCAGCCCCAGCATTTT. Looking up the rest from reference TRBV19 and TRBJ1-5 gives the full variable domain: DGGITQSPKYLFRKEGQNVTLSCEQNLNHDAMYWYRQDPGQGLRLIYYSQIVNDFQKGDIAEGYSVSREKKESFPLTVTSAQKNPTAFYLCASSIAINQPQHFGDGTRLSIL.

This clone was seen only once. The chain couples TRBV19 to TRBJ1-1; D is perhaps TRBD1 (5 bases). V was shortened by 5 bases and J by 5 bases, with 9 bases between the two germline ends. CDR1 and CDR2 from the germline V gene are LNHDA and SQIVND (reference sequence). This CDR3 spans 12 amino acids. DNA of the CDR3: TGTGCCAGTAGTCCTTACAGGACTGAAGCTTTCTTT. Residues: CASSPYRTEAFF.

V gene TRBV6-5 combines with J gene TRBJ1-5; D might be TRBD1 (5 bases). CDR3 length equals 15 residues. Trimming removed 0 bases at V and 4 bases at J, with 10 bases between. Germline-derived CDR1 and CDR2 are MNHEY and SVGAGI. CDR3 residues: CASSYSWTLNQPQHF. The DNA for the CDR3 is TGTGCCAGCAGTTACTCTTGGACATTAAATCAGCCCCAGCATTTT.

The rearrangement links TRBV19 to TRBJ2-1; 10 bases line up with TRBD2. V shed 5 bases and J 10 bases; nucleotides not matched to a gene: 5. In germline, CDR1 is LNHDA, CDR2 SQIVND (reference sequence). The CDR3 spans 13 residues. CDR3 residues: CASSPRTSGEQFF. The CDR3 nucleotides are TGTGCCAGTAGTCCCAGGACTAGCGGAGAGCAGTTCTTC. The full variable domain, with the rest looked up from reference TRBV19 and TRBJ2-1, is DGGITQSPKYLFRKEGQNVTLSCEQNLNHDAMYWYRQDPGQGLRLIYYSQIVNDFQKGDIAEGYSVSREKKESFPLTVTSAQKNPTAFYLCASSPRTSGEQFFGPGTRLTVL.

The chain is built from TRBV7-9 and TRBJ1-1; D is possibly TRBD1 (6 bases). With 5 bases removed from V and 6 bases from J, the gap between germline ends came to 16 bases. Germline loops: CDR1 SEHNR, CDR2 FQNEAQ (reference sequence). The CDR3 covers 14 residues. The CDR3 spells CASSPLTGLAEAFF. Here the CDR3 DNA reads TGTGCCAGCAGCCCATTAACAGGGTTGGCTGAAGCTTTCTTT. The full variable domain, its missing parts supplied by reference TRBV7-9 and TRBJ1-1, is DTGVSQNPRHKITKRGQNVTFRCDPISEHNRLYWYRQTLGQGPEFLTYFQNEAQLEKSRLLSDRFSAERPKGSFSTLEIQRTEQGDSAMYLCASSPLTGLAEAFFGQGTRLTVV.

The CDR3 here is CASSDSGGGRTYEQYF. CDR3 nucleotide sequence: TGCGCCAGCAGTGATTCCGGGGGCGGGAGAACCTACGAGCAGTACTTC. The gene calls are TRBV10-2 and TRBJ2-7; perhaps TRBD2 as D (7 bases). The CDR3 length is 16 residues. In germline, CDR1 is WSHSY, CDR2 SAAADI. Trimming took 3 bases from V and 2 from J, leaving 17 bases between them.

The chain carries TRBV6-5 and TRBJ2-1; D is unresolved. V dropped 2 bases and J dropped 10 bases, with 12 bases sitting between them. The CDR3 is 13 amino acids. From germline, CDR1 is MNHEY and CDR2 SVGAGI. CDR3 sequence reads: CASSYPFPGEQFF. For the CDR3, the DNA is TGTGCCAGCAGTTACCCCTTCCCCGGGGAGCAGTTCTTC.

In its sample, this clone was seen a few times. The rearrangement links TRBV18 to TRBJ2-3, with 11 bases that match TRBD2. Germline-derived CDR1 and CDR2 are KGHSH and LQKENI. V was clipped by 3 bases and J by 4 bases; unmatched bases: 6. This CDR3 is built from 16 residues. CDR3 amino acids: CASSPFTSGGSDTQYF. CDR3 DNA: TGTGCCAGCTCACCTTTTACTAGCGGGGGCTCAGATACGCAGTATTTT.

This chain joins TRBV6-5 and TRBJ2-3; D might be TRBD1 (7 bases). This CDR3 spans 15 amino acids. Per germline, CDR1 MNHEY and CDR2 SVGAGI. V was cut by 0 bases and J by 4 bases, with 11 bases left in between. CDR3 bases: TGTGCCAGCAGTTACTCCCCAGGGGGGCCAGATACGCAGTATTTT. It codes for CASSYSPGGPDTQYF.